This T cell receptor beta chain was obtained from a study of OX40 agonist ivuxolimab in advanced cancers. Looking at the study overall: The group had a mean age of roughly 56 years, ranged from roughly 20 to 80, and was just under 85% male. Previous treatment with anti-PD-1, anti-PD-L1 or anti-CTLA-4 therapy was allowed; 40% had received some. Findings and limits, study-wide: Within 6 weeks, CD4+ and CD8+ blood T cells expanded clonally at 0.1 to 3.0 mg/kg.

The protocol was immunoSEQ multiplex PCR, while the TCRdb copy is restricted to in-frame clones and leaves out a portion. The sample includes tens of thousands of clones, 85% to 95% seen only once; the top ten take 9.5% to 12%. At cycle 4 day 1, cycle 7 day 1, and baseline, blood was sampled. This clone was observed once. The target antigen is unknown. This clonotype was obtained from an adult with an advanced solid tumor such as melanoma, head and neck, liver or kidney cancer. Sequenced here: CD4+ or CD8+ T cells sorted from blood, sampled in a trial of the OX40 agonist ivuxolimab.

DNA for the CDR3: TGCGCCAGCAGCATCGGACAGTACTATGGCTACACCTTC. Residues: CASSIGQYYGYTF. The gene calls are TRBV5-1 and TRBJ1-2; D is perhaps TRBD1 (6 bases). The germline V gene encodes CDR1 SGHRS and CDR2 YFSETQ. V dropped 4 bases and J dropped 3 bases, with 10 bases sitting between them. This CDR3 has 13 amino acids.